This passage covers 17 T cell receptor beta chains from one sample sequenced in a study of graft-versus-host responses after intestinal transplantation. The protocol was immunoSEQ multiplex PCR, while the TCRdb copy is restricted to in-frame clones and leaves out a portion. This repertoire shows 70,000 to 75,000 clones, around 92% found once; its top ten account for roughly 2.5%. No antigen has been identified for these receptors. Sequences were derived from unstimulated CD8+ T cells sorted from spleen or lymph node cells, sampled before intestinal transplant. The receptor source for this set is a human donor who received an intestinal transplant.

The chain combines TRBV29-1 with TRBJ2-7, with 7 bases aligning to TRBD2. Germline CDR1 is SQVTM and CDR2 is ANQGSEA. V gave up 4 bases and J gave up 6 bases; unmatched junction bases: 6. The CDR3 contains 12 residues. The CDR3 sequence is CSVASGGFEQYF. In nucleotides, the CDR3 is TGCAGCGTTGCTAGCGGTGGTTTCGAGCAGTACTTC.

V and J are TRBV2 and TRBJ2-7; TRBD1 matches 8 bases. Germline values: CDR1 SNHLY, CDR2 FYNNEI. The ends lost 0 bases at V and 4 bases at J; junction bases unmatched: 8. The CDR3 has 16 residues. The CDR3 protein is CASSEASRTGQYEQYF. CDR3 DNA: TGTGCCAGCAGTGAAGCGTCAAGGACAGGGCAATACGAGCAGTACTTC.

This chain uses TRBV23-1 with TRBJ1-5; D remains ambiguous. TRBV23-1 is an ORF for which the function is uncertain. V was cut by 0 bases and J by 7 bases, with 4 bases left in between. The CDR3 spans 12 residues. Written as DNA, the CDR3 is TGCGCCAGCAGTCAATCGGCCCAGCCCCAGCATTTT. Protein product: CASSQSAQPQHF.

V usage is TRBV13 and J usage is TRBJ2-1; TRBD2 agrees at 8 bases. Trimming at V came to 3 bases and at J to 2 bases, leaving 3 bases not matched to a gene. The CDR3 covers 15 residues. The germline CDR1 and CDR2 sequences are PRHDT and FYEKMQ (reference sequence). In DNA form, the CDR3 reads TGTGCCAGCAGCTTCGTAGCGGGGACCTACAATGAGCAGTTCTTC. Amino acids: CASSFVAGTYNEQFF.

The V and J genes are TRBV4-2 and TRBJ1-1; the match to TRBD1 covers 8 bases. V dropped 4 bases and J dropped 2; count of bases not matched to a gene: 6. The CDR3 totals 15 residues. CDR1 LGHNA and CDR2 YNFKEQ come from the germline V gene. CDR3 nucleotides: TGTGCCAGCAGCCCGAGGACAGGGTTTAACACTGAAGCTTTCTTT. It codes for CASSPRTGFNTEAFF.

This clone was counted only a few times. The chain combines TRBV4-1 with TRBJ2-7; TRBD1 aligns across 7 bases. With V trimmed by 5 bases and J by 3 bases, 4 bases remained unmatched. Germline V gives CDR1 MGHRA, CDR2 YSYEKL. This CDR3 is built from 13 residues. The CDR3 spells CASSSGQYYEQYF. The DNA of the CDR3 is TGCGCCAGCAGCTCGGGACAGTACTACGAGCAGTACTTC.

This chain uses TRBV7-6 with TRBJ1-1; 7 bases are a match to TRBD1. CDR1 SGHVS and CDR2 FNYEAQ come from the germline V gene. V lost 0 bases and J lost 0; bases outside the gene matches: 4. The CDR3 covers 16 residues. CDR3 sequence: CASSLAYRGLNTEAFF. The DNA of the CDR3 is TGTGCCAGCAGCTTAGCGTATAGGGGGCTGAACACTGAAGCTTTCTTT.

CDR3 sequence: CASSSRGQGQETQYF. For the CDR3, the DNA is TGTGCCAGCAGCTCCCGTGGACAGGGCCAAGAGACCCAGTACTTC. The gene calls are TRBV13 and TRBJ2-5, with 8 bases lining up with TRBD1. J lost 1 base, V lost 4 bases, and 5 bases had no gene match. The germline gives CDR1 PRHDT, CDR2 FYEKMQ (reference sequence). The CDR3 is 15 residues long.

This clone occurred once. J is TRBJ2-1 and V is TRBV6-4, with TRBD2 identical over 11 bases. V gave up 2 bases and J gave up 6 bases; unmatched junction bases: 0. CDR3 size: 14 residues. The germline V gene has CDR1 MRHNA and CDR2 SNTAGT. This chain's CDR3 is CASSDLAGGNEQFF. CDR3 DNA sequence: TGTGCCAGCAGTGACCTAGCGGGGGGCAATGAGCAGTTCTTC.

The chain carries TRBV27 and TRBJ1-2; 7 nucleotides match TRBD1. V lost 0 bases, J lost 4 bases, and 2 bases stayed unmatched. The germline V gene encodes CDR1 MNHEY and CDR2 SMNVEV (reference sequence). This CDR3 is 14 amino acids long. CDR3 nucleotides: TGTGCCAGCAGTTTATCGGGGACAGCCTATGGCTACACCTTC. It codes for CASSLSGTAYGYTF.

The V gene is TRBV7-9, the J gene TRBJ2-7; possible D gene TRBD1, 5 bases. With 2 bases removed from V and 3 bases from J, the gap between germline ends came to 17 bases. This CDR3 region has 16 residues. CDR1 and CDR2 (germline): SEHNR, FQNEAQ (reference sequence). CDR3 in DNA: TGTGCCAGCAGCTTATGGCCCAGGGTAGGAAGCTACGAGCAGTACTTC. Translating gives CASSLWPRVGSYEQYF.

In this sample, this clone turned up once. J is TRBJ2-7 and V is TRBV6-5; 7 bases line up with TRBD1. Trimming took 2 bases from V and 0 from J; bases not matched to a gene: 4. CDR1 MNHEY and CDR2 SVGAGI come from the germline V gene. The CDR3 has 15 residues. The CDR3: CASSYGTASSYEQYF. The CDR3 DNA reads as TGTGCCAGCAGTTACGGGACAGCTAGCTCCTACGAGCAGTACTTC.

The CDR3 reads CASSQGISGSSYNEQFF. The CDR3 DNA is TGCGCCAGCAGCCAAGGGATTAGCGGGAGCTCCTACAATGAGCAGTTCTTC. The chain links TRBV4-1 to TRBJ2-1, with 9 bases lining up with TRBD2. The J segment lost 0 bases and the V segment lost 1 base, leaving 4 bases of the junction unmatched. CDR1 is MGHRA and CDR2 is YSYEKL in the germline V gene. CDR3 length: 17 residues.

This clone was detected only a few times. J is TRBJ2-7 and V is TRBV28, with TRBD2 matching over 9 bases. Germline loops: CDR1 MDHEN, CDR2 SYDVKM. The J segment lost 4 bases and the V segment lost 6 bases, leaving 4 bases of the junction unmatched. The CDR3 consists of 13 residues. The CDR3 protein is CASRGTSPYEQYF. Here the CDR3 DNA reads TGTGCCAGCAGGGGGACTAGCCCTTACGAGCAGTACTTC.

This chain joins TRBV19 and TRBJ2-1; D gene ambiguous. The CDR3 spans 11 residues. Germline-derived CDR1 and CDR2 are LNHDA and SQIVND (reference sequence). V was pared by 3 bases and J by 8 bases, with 5 bases between. The CDR3 here is CASSISDEQFF. The CDR3 DNA reads TGTGCCAGTAGTATTTCCGATGAGCAGTTCTTC.

This chain joins TRBV28 and TRBJ2-5, with D possibly matching TRBD1 (6 bases). The CDR3 extends over 15 amino acids. Trimming removed 6 bases at V and 2 bases at J, with 16 bases between. Germline V gene lookup returns CDR1 MDHEN and CDR2 SYDVKM. This chain's CDR3 is CASRSGQTLQETQYF. The CDR3 DNA follows: TGTGCCAGCAGATCCGGACAGACCCTTCAAGAGACCCAGTACTTC.

V gene TRBV5-6 combines with J gene TRBJ2-7; TRBD1 matches at 10 bases. The CDR3 loop spans 15 amino acids. The V segment lost 4 bases and the J segment 3 bases; nucleotides outside the gene matches: 7. From germline, CDR1 is SGHDT and CDR2 YYEEEE. CDR3 protein: CASSPTGTGVYEQYF. Here the CDR3 DNA reads TGTGCCAGCAGCCCGACCGGGACAGGGGTCTACGAGCAGTACTTC.